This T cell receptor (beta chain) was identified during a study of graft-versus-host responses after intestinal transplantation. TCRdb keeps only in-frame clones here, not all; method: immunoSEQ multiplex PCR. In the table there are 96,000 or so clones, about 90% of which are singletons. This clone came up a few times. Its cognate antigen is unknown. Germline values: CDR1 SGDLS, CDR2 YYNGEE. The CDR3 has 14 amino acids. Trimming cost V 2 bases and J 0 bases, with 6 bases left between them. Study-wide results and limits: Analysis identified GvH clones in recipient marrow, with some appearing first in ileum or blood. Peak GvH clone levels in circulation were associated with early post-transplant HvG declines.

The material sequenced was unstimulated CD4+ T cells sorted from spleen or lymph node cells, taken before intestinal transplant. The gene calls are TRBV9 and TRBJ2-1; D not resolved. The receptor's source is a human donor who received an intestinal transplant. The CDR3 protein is CASSVVSSYNEQFF. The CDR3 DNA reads TGTGCCAGCAGCGTCGTCAGCTCCTACAATGAGCAGTTCTTC.